The sequence of this TCR beta chain was determined in a study of blood T cell repertoires in COVID-19. About the research overall: Spain, Italy and the United States supplied samples that represented acute and convalescent COVID-19. T cells, B-cell-depleted T cells, or PBMCs provided the cDNA or gDNA that served as material.

In the original processing: Nucleated cell number was recorded as an estimate derived from reference gene primer amplification. TCRdb's copy holds only in-frame clones and misses some; the assay was immunoSEQ multiplex PCR. Clone size and V and J calls were adopted from that table, with D and trimming inferred from the DNA. This sample has just over 35,000 clones, with approximately 91% found just once. CDR1 and CDR2 (germline): SGHRS, YFSETQ. This CDR3 spans 14 amino acids. The V end lost 0 bases, the J end lost 5 bases, and 11 bases lay between the germline ends. The TCR was taken from a human donor in a cohort sampled during active COVID-19. The chain couples TRBV5-1 to TRBJ1-1; D is possibly TRBD1 (5 bases). The sample taken for sequencing was peripheral blood. The CDR3, as DNA: TGCGCCAGCAGCTTGGGACAGAGTGCAACTGAAGCTTTCTTT. It specifies CASSLGQSATEAFF.